This T cell receptor (beta chain) emerged from a study of chemoradiotherapy in HPV16-positive cancers. Turning to this clone: Antigen specificity is unknown.

The method was immunoSEQ multiplex PCR; TCRdb's version includes in-frame clones alone and lacks a portion of them. This sample carries roughly 20,000 clones, approximately 84% of them seen once, and the ten largest clones take around 3.6%. The CDR3 consists of 18 residues. CDR1 ENHRY and CDR2 SYGVKD come from the germline V gene. With V trimmed by 2 bases and J by 2 bases, 13 bases remained unmatched. Broader study findings: During treatment, candidate HPV-specific clones and E7-related motifs expanded in tumor.

The receptor's source is a human donor with HPV-associated anogenital cancer. This chain joins TRBV10-3 and TRBJ2-7, with 9 bases identical to TRBD1. The source was blood, collected from a patient who underwent chemoradiotherapy. CDR3 region: CAISEGYSGQGKPYEQYF. In DNA, the CDR3 is TGTGCCATCAGTGAGGGGTATTCGGGACAGGGTAAGCCCTACGAGCAGTACTTC.